This TCR beta chain was profiled in a study of blood T cell repertoires in COVID-19. Study-level background: Donors in the United States, Italy and Spain gave samples during acute or convalescent COVID-19. The analysed material was cDNA or gDNA that came from T cells, B-cell-depleted T cells, or PBMCs.

Original processing methods: Counts of nucleated cells, estimated from reference gene primer amplification, were obtained. Data came from immunoSEQ multiplex PCR; TCRdb stores just in-frame clones and leaves some out. V and J calls and clone size follow that table, whereas D and trimming were derived from the DNA. The repertoire has about 120,000 clones, 65% to 85% of them found once; the top ten carry 1.5% to 1.9%. Trimming took off 6 bases at V and 5 bases at J, with 7 bases between the two ends. Germline CDR1 reads MNHEY; CDR2 reads SVGAGI. CDR3 length equals 11 residues. The specimen was peripheral blood. This chain uses TRBV6-5 with TRBJ1-2; weak D call: TRBD1 (6 bases). The receptor comes from a man aged 45-65 years with acute or convalescent COVID-19. In DNA form, the CDR3 reads TGTGCCAGCAGAGGACAGTATGGCTACACCTTC. Amino acids: CASRGQYGYTF.